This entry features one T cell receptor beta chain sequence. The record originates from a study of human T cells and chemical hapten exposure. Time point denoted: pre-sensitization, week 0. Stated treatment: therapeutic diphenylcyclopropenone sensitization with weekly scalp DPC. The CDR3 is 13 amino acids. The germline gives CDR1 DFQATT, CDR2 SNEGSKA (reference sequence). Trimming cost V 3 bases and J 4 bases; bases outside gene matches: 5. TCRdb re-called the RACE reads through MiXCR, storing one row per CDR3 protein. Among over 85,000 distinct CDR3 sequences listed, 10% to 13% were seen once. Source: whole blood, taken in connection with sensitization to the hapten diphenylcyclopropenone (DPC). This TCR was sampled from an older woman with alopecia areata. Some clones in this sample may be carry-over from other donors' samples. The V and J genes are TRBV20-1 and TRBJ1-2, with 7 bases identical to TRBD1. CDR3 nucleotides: TGCAGTGCTAGCAACAGGGGAACCTATGGCTACACCTTC. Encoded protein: CSASNRGTYGYTF.